These 20 T cell receptor beta chains were all obtained from the same sample, sequenced in a study of a mutant IDH1 vaccine in newly diagnosed glioma. The sample's time point: week 47, end of study. With topical imiquimod, each dose of the vaccine consisted of 300 ug of mutant IDH1 20-mer peptide. Sequencing used immunoSEQ multiplex PCR; TCRdb keeps in-frame clones, though not all of them. Of about 56,000 clones in the sample, over 70% were seen once. Their specific antigens are unknown. Material: PBMCs, obtained from a glioma patient whose treatment included an IDH1 peptide vaccine. The receptors shown here come from a middle-aged man with glioma.

The V and J genes are TRBV5-1 and TRBJ2-1; 7 bases agree with TRBD1. The CDR3 is 15 amino acids. V lost 0 bases to trimming and J lost 5 bases; unmatched junction nucleotides: 5. CDR1 is SGHRS, CDR2 YFSETQ, per germline. The CDR3 bases are TGCGCCAGCAGCTTGGTAGGGGGCGCGAACAATGAGCAGTTCTTC. It specifies CASSLVGGANNEQFF.

This clone was recorded once. The chain joins TRBV7-9 to TRBJ1-5, with D tentatively TRBD1 (6 bases). Germline V gene data show CDR1 as SEHNR and CDR2 as FQNEAQ (reference sequence). Deletions cut 8 bases from V and 7 bases from J, with 21 bases between. The CDR3 extends over 15 amino acids. For the CDR3, the DNA is TGTGCCAGCTCTCCTTTGGGGGGCGCGGGACAGCCCCAGCATTTT. Residues: CASSPLGGAGQPQHF.

As for this clone: This specimen includes other DNA sequences encoding the same CDR3. The chain uses TRBV7-2 and TRBJ2-7; no clear D. Germline V lookup: CDR1 SGHTA, CDR2 FQGNSA. The CDR3 length is 12 residues. V was cut by 5 bases and J by 4 bases, with 9 bases left in between. CDR3 nucleotides: TGTGCCAGCAGCCCTAGGGCTTACGAGCAGTACTTC. This translates into CASSPRAYEQYF.

This chain links TRBV14 with TRBJ1-2; D gene uncertain. The CDR3 runs 12 residues. V lost 4 bases and J lost 4, with 7 bases in between. From germline, CDR1 is SGHDN and CDR2 FVKESK. CDR3 loop: CASSLAGYGYTF. CDR3 in DNA: TGTGCCAGCAGCCTAGCGGGCTATGGCTACACCTTC. The whole variable domain, remainder taken from reference TRBV14 and TRBJ1-2, is EAGVTQFPSHSVIEKGQTVTLRCDPISGHDNLYWYRRVMGKEIKFLLHFVKESKQDESGMPNNRFLAERTGGTYSTLKVQPAELEDSGVYFCASSLAGYGYTFGSGTRLTVV.

The chain couples TRBV2 to TRBJ1-1; TRBD1 matches 8 bases. Unmatched junction bases numbered 4, after V lost 1 base and J lost 3 bases. The CDR3 sequence is 15 residues long. Germline values: CDR1 SNHLY, CDR2 FYNNEI. The CDR3 nucleotides are TGTGCCAGCAGTGAAGGGACAGGGATTTACACTGAAGCTTTCTTT. Protein product: CASSEGTGIYTEAFF.

The chain uses TRBV6-1 and TRBJ2-3, with D unclear. The germline CDR1 and CDR2 sequences are MNHNS and SASEGT. V was clipped by 3 bases and J by 2 bases, with 9 bases between them. The CDR3 runs to 14 residues. The CDR3 DNA reads TGTGCCAGCAGTGATGGGCTTGTCACAGATACGCAGTATTTT. Translated, it gives CASSDGLVTDTQYF.

The chain employs TRBV6-5 and TRBJ2-7, with D hard to call. The germline V gene encodes CDR1 MNHEY and CDR2 SVGAGI. V shed 3 bases and J shed 5 bases, with 11 bases lying between them. This CDR3 has 13 amino acids. CDR3 amino acids: CASSYSLRDEQYF. CDR3 in DNA: TGTGCCAGCAGTTATTCCCTTCGGGACGAGCAGTACTTC.

This chain joins TRBV7-9 and TRBJ1-1, with D unclear. The CDR3 runs to 12 residues. With 2 bases removed from V and 6 bases from J, the gap between germline ends came to 7 bases. Germline-derived CDR1 and CDR2 are SEHNR and FQNEAQ (reference sequence). The CDR3 nucleotides read TGTGCCAGCAGCTTACGTGGGGCTGAAGCTTTCTTT. This sequence encodes CASSLRGAEAFF.

V and J are TRBV9 and TRBJ1-1; 7 positions agree with TRBD1. Losses at the gene ends were 3 bases for V and 3 bases for J; bases not matched to a gene: 5. CDR3 size: 14 residues. From germline, CDR1 is SGDLS and CDR2 YYNGEE. The chain's CDR3 is CASSETGLDTEAFF. CDR3 bases: TGTGCCAGCAGCGAGACAGGGCTGGACACTGAAGCTTTCTTT.

The CDR3 region has the DNA TGTGCCAGCAGCCAAGGTCGAGCTACAGATACGCAGTATTTT. This codes for CASSQGRATDTQYF. The V gene is TRBV4-2, the J gene TRBJ2-3; D ambiguous. The CDR3 has 14 residues. In germline, CDR1 is LGHNA, CDR2 YNFKEQ. The V gene lost 1 base and the J gene lost 3 bases, with 8 bases spanning the gap.

The chain employs TRBV9 and TRBJ2-7; weak D call: TRBD1 (5 bases). V lost 0 bases to trimming and J lost 1 base, with 5 bases between them. The CDR3 covers 13 residues. The germline CDR1 and CDR2 sequences are SGDLS and YYNGEE. CDR3: CASSVAGSYEQYF. In DNA form, the CDR3 reads TGTGCCAGCAGCGTAGCAGGGTCCTACGAGCAGTACTTC.

The V call is TRBV5-4, the J call TRBJ2-7, with D tentatively TRBD1 (6 bases). Per germline, CDR1 SGHNT and CDR2 YYREEE (reference sequence). Trimming cost V 2 bases and J 6 bases, with 9 bases left between them. This CDR3 is built from 12 residues. In nucleotides, the CDR3 is TGTGCCAGCAGCTTAGGGGGATCCGAGCAGTACTTC. It translates to CASSLGGSEQYF.

The chain couples TRBV19 to TRBJ1-1, with D perhaps matching TRBD1 (5 bases). The V gene's germline CDR1 is LNHDA and CDR2 SQIVND (reference sequence). The CDR3 runs 13 residues. V lost 9 bases to trimming and J lost 6 bases, with 17 bases between them. DNA of the CDR3: TGTGCCAGCCGACCCCAGGGCGTCCCTGAAGCTTTCTTT. Translating it yields CASRPQGVPEAFF. The full variable domain, its missing parts supplied by reference TRBV19 and TRBJ1-1, is DGGITQSPKYLFRKEGQNVTLSCEQNLNHDAMYWYRQDPGQGLRLIYYSQIVNDFQKGDIAEGYSVSREKKESFPLTVTSAQKNPTAFYLCASRPQGVPEAFFGQGTRLTVV.

This rearrangement joins TRBV11-2 to TRBJ1-1, with D perhaps TRBD1 (6 bases). CDR3 size: 13 residues. The germline CDR1 and CDR2 sequences are SGHAT and FQNNGV. V was trimmed by 3 bases and J by 4 bases, leaving 9 bases between them. Here the CDR3 DNA reads TGTGCCAGCAGCTTTACAGGGAGCACTGAAGCTTTCTTT. This codes for CASSFTGSTEAFF.

This chain uses TRBV5-4 with TRBJ1-1, with D possibly TRBD1 on 6 matching bases. The germline V and J ends were trimmed by 6 bases and 5 bases, with 17 bases remaining between them. From germline, CDR1 is SGHNT and CDR2 YYREEE (reference sequence). The CDR3 spans 14 residues. Written as DNA, the CDR3 is TGTGCCAGCACTTCGACCAGGGGAAAGACTGAAGCTTTCTTT. Its translation: CASTSTRGKTEAFF.

This clone was counted between two and nine times. The chain's CDR3 is CSVRTGNTEAFF. The CDR3 nucleotides read TGCAGCGTCCGGACAGGGAACACTGAAGCTTTCTTT. The V gene is TRBV29-1, the J gene TRBJ1-1; TRBD1 matches 7 bases. The CDR3 length is 12 residues. CDR1 is SQVTM and CDR2 is ANQGSEA in the germline V gene. The V gene end was trimmed by 6 bases and the J gene end by 1 base; junction bases not matched to a gene: 2.

The chain links TRBV7-8 to TRBJ1-6; D not resolved. Germline loops: CDR1 SGHVS, CDR2 FQNEAQ. The CDR3 is 16 residues long. Trimming pared 2 bases from V and 7 bases from J, leaving 15 bases between. This chain's CDR3 is CASSLFLGEANSPLHF. The CDR3, as DNA: TGTGCCAGCAGCTTATTTCTGGGAGAAGCCAATTCACCCCTCCACTTT.

This chain uses TRBV5-4 with TRBJ2-3; D call uncertain. Per germline, CDR1 SGHNT and CDR2 YYREEE (reference sequence). CDR3 length equals 15 residues. Trimming left V 5 bases short and J 0 bases short, with 13 bases between. The CDR3 DNA follows: TGTGCCAGCAGTTCCTTTTATTTGAGCACAGATACGCAGTATTTT. It codes for CASSSFYLSTDTQYF.

Of note for this clone: One end of the junction varies from germline; a read error may be responsible. Other DNA sequences within the sample encode an identical CDR3. This sequence joins TRBV6-5 and TRBJ2-2; maybe TRBD1 (5 bases). CDR1 is MNHEY and CDR2 is SVGAGI in the germline V gene. The CDR3 contains 14 residues. The DNA of the CDR3 is TGTGCCAGTAGGGGTCTAGTGAACACCGGAGAGCTGTTTTTT. It codes for CASRGLVNTGELFF.

The chain couples TRBV5-1 to TRBJ2-2; TRBD1 is a possible D gene (5 bases). Trimming shortened V by 5 bases and J by 6 bases, and 17 bases separated the two germline ends. Germline CDR1 and CDR2: SGHRS and YFSETQ. This CDR3 is 15 amino acids long. The CDR3 sequence: CASRDTGNSAGELFF. DNA for the CDR3: TGCGCCAGCAGGGATACAGGAAACTCGGCCGGGGAGCTGTTTTTT.